A single sample gave rise to the 29 T cell receptor beta chains below, sequenced in a study of T-cell reconstitution after alpha-beta-depleted transplantation in children. Preparation of the TCRbeta library was carried out with unique molecular identifiers. TCRdb re-derived calls from the PCR reads in MiXCR, one entry per CDR3 protein. The sample lists about 600,000 distinct CDR3 sequences; approximately 22% were seen once. This specimen consisted of PBMCs, mostly from graft donor cells, obtained 360 days after TCRalphabeta/CD19-depleted stem cell transplant. The receptors shown here come from a boy in the first two years of life who had a stem cell transplant for acute myeloid leukemia, so the T cells may come from the graft donor.

This clonotype was picked up many times. The chain couples TRBV7-2 to TRBJ2-7; D might be TRBD1 (5 bases). Trimming left V 4 bases short and J 3 bases short, with 10 bases between. CDR1 and CDR2 (germline): SGHTA, FQGNSA. CDR3 length: 13 residues. In DNA form, the CDR3 reads TGTGCCAGCAGCTGGTCTAGGGGCTACGAGCAGTACTTC. It codes for CASSWSRGYEQYF. The full variable domain, rest sourced from reference TRBV7-2 and TRBJ2-7, is GAGVSQSPSNKVTEKGKDVELRCDPISGHTALYWYRQSLGQGLEFLIYFQGNSAPDKSGLPSDRFSAERTGGSVSTLTIQRTQQEDSAVYLCASSWSRGYEQYFGPGTRLTVT.

The rearrangement links TRBV7-6 to TRBJ1-6, with D tentatively TRBD1 (6 bases). Trimming stripped 4 bases from V and 6 bases from J, with 13 bases between. Germline CDR1 and CDR2: SGHVS and FNYEAQ. The CDR3 runs 15 residues. The CDR3 sequence is CASSSRGRGNSPLHF. For the CDR3, the DNA is TGTGCCAGCAGCTCCCGGGGGCGAGGTAATTCACCCCTCCACTTT.

This chain links TRBV6-5 with TRBJ2-1; D unclear. This CDR3 comprises 15 residues. Germline values: CDR1 MNHEY, CDR2 SVGAGI. Deletions cut 2 bases from V and 9 bases from J, with 17 bases between. The CDR3 here is CASSYGFRLYSEQFF. The CDR3 coding sequence is TGTGCCAGCAGTTACGGGTTTCGCCTCTATAGTGAGCAGTTCTTC.

This clonotype was counted a few times. The V and J genes are TRBV4-1 and TRBJ2-1, with TRBD2 matching 8 bases. The germline V gene has CDR1 MGHRA and CDR2 YSYEKL. The V segment lost 3 bases and the J segment 4 bases; nucleotides outside the gene matches: 8. The CDR3 covers 16 residues. The chain's CDR3 is CASSHHDGGAYNEQFF. The CDR3 DNA is TGCGCCAGCAGCCATCATGACGGGGGGGCTTACAATGAGCAGTTCTTC.

This clonotype was seen repeatedly, ten times or more. This chain connects TRBV25-1 to TRBJ1-2, with a possible D match to TRBD1 (5 bases). Germline values: CDR1 MGHDK, CDR2 SYGVNS. V lost 4 bases, J lost 5 bases, and 17 bases lay in between. The CDR3 totals 15 residues. In DNA, the CDR3 is TGTGCCAGCAGTGCGACAGCTCTGGACCCGTATGGCTACACCTTC. The encoded protein is CASSATALDPYGYTF.

This clonotype was observed a few times. The rearrangement uses TRBV20-1 and TRBJ2-1; perhaps TRBD1 as D (6 bases). Germline CDR1 reads DFQATT; CDR2 reads SNEGSKA (reference sequence). Deletions cut 5 bases from V and 8 bases from J, with 22 bases between. This CDR3 has 15 amino acids. This chain's CDR3 is CSAVPRTGTKDEQFF. The CDR3 DNA follows: TGCAGTGCTGTTCCTCGGACCGGGACAAAGGATGAGCAGTTCTTC.

The V call is TRBV25-1, the J call TRBJ1-1, with 7 bases identical to TRBD1. The CDR3 spans 14 residues. Germline CDR1 is MGHDK and CDR2 is SYGVNS. J was trimmed by 5 bases and V by 3 bases; bases with no gene match: 6. The CDR3 protein is CASSDRQGWTEAFF. As DNA, the CDR3 is TGTGCCAGCAGTGACCGACAGGGATGGACTGAAGCTTTCTTT.

This clonotype was seen more than once but under ten times. V usage is TRBV20-1 and J usage is TRBJ2-5, with D tentatively TRBD2 (5 bases). V dropped 5 bases and J dropped 5 bases, with 18 bases sitting between them. Looked up from germline, CDR1 is DFQATT and CDR2 is SNEGSKA (reference sequence). This CDR3 region has 14 residues. This chain's CDR3 is CSAPPLGVGETQYF. The CDR3 DNA is TGCAGTGCTCCACCCCTCGGGGTTGGGGAGACCCAGTACTTC.

This clonotype was seen ten or more times. The chain uses TRBV12-3 or TRBV12-4 and TRBJ1-5; 7 nucleotides agree with TRBD1. This CDR3 contains 15 residues. With 5 bases clipped from V and 2 bases from J, the junction kept 6 bases outside the gene matches. In DNA, the CDR3 is TGTGCCAGCAGTAAACCCACAGGGGGCAATCAGCCCCAGCATTTT. It specifies CASSKPTGGNQPQHF.

J is TRBJ2-7 and V is TRBV6-1; tentatively, D is TRBD2 (7 bases). The germline gives CDR1 MNHNS, CDR2 SASEGT. The V gene lost 6 bases and the J gene lost 7 bases, with 22 bases spanning the gap. This CDR3 has 15 amino acids. The CDR3 loop reads CASRIKRDTVGEQYF. The CDR3 region has the DNA TGTGCCAGCAGGATAAAGCGGGACACCGTCGGGGAGCAGTACTTC.

This chain uses TRBV6-4 with TRBJ2-1; either TRBD1 or TRBD2 may supply D (6 bases each). Trimming shortened V by 3 bases and J by 7 bases, and 16 bases separated the two germline ends. This CDR3 has 15 residues. Germline V gives CDR1 MRHNA, CDR2 SNTAGT. CDR3 protein: CASSEVGGTLNEQFF. In nucleotides, the CDR3 is TGTGCCAGCAGTGAAGTCGGGGGCACCCTTAATGAGCAGTTCTTC.

This chain links TRBV11-2 with TRBJ2-7, with no clear D. Germline V gives CDR1 SGHAT, CDR2 FQNNGV. This CDR3 has 14 amino acids. Trimming took 0 bases from V and 1 from J, leaving 7 bases between them. In DNA, the CDR3 is TGTGCCAGCAGCTTAGAGATATGGTCCTACGAGCAGTACTTC. Translating gives CASSLEIWSYEQYF.

This rearrangement joins TRBV12-3 or TRBV12-4 to TRBJ2-7; D not resolved. The CDR3 contains 13 residues. Trimming removed 6 bases from V and 7 bases from J, with 16 bases in between. The CDR3: CASSKGYGWEQYF. As DNA, the CDR3 is TGTGCCAGCAGCAAGGGTTACGGGTGGGAGCAGTACTTC.

CDR3 sequence: CASSFGGNTIYF. Written as DNA, the CDR3 is TGTGCCAGCAGCTTCGGGGGAAACACCATATATTTT. The J gene is TRBJ1-3, the V gene TRBV7-9; D gene ambiguous. The V end was cut by 3 bases, the J end by 4 bases, with 4 bases between. The CDR3 spans 12 residues. The germline gives CDR1 SEHNR, CDR2 FQNEAQ (reference sequence).

This clonotype has more than one count but fewer than ten. The chain couples TRBV12-3 or TRBV12-4 to TRBJ1-5, with TRBD1 as a possible D gene (5 bases). This CDR3 spans 14 amino acids. V lost 3 bases and J lost 5, with 11 bases in between. CDR3 bases: TGTGCCAGCAGTTTGGGCAGGGAGGATCAGCCCCAGCATTTT. Its protein product is CASSLGREDQPQHF.

This clonotype was found a few times. The J gene is TRBJ2-1, the V gene TRBV12-3 or TRBV12-4; 13 nucleotides match TRBD2. V lost 7 bases and J lost 8; bases outside the gene matches: 11. CDR3 length equals 16 residues. CDR3 amino acids: CASTLAGTSGVYEQFF. Here the CDR3 DNA reads TGTGCCAGCACCCTAGCGGGGACTAGCGGGGTCTATGAGCAGTTCTTC.

In its sample, this clonotype was seen a few times. The chain joins TRBV12-1 to TRBJ2-7; TRBD2 is taken as the D call from the table, unchecked against the DNA. TRBV12-1 is a listed pseudogene. The CDR3 length is 17 residues. CDR3 DNA: TGTGCCAGCAGCCCACCTGGGACTAGCGGGGGGGCCTGCGAGCAGTACTTC. Protein: CASSPPGTSGGACEQYF.

In this sample, this clonotype turned up a few times. The rearrangement uses TRBV28 and TRBJ2-3; tentative D call: TRBD2 (5 bases). The germline V gene has CDR1 MDHEN and CDR2 SYDVKM. The germline V and J ends were trimmed by 7 bases and 3 bases, with 23 bases remaining between them. The CDR3 sequence is 17 residues long. For the CDR3, the DNA is TGTGCCAGCACTTATGTCCCTCTAGCTTCCCGGACAGATACGCAGTATTTT. Its translation is CASTYVPLASRTDTQYF.

The chain is built from TRBV5-5 and TRBJ1-5; D perhaps matches TRBD1 (5 bases). The CDR3 has 14 residues. V was shortened by 1 base and J by 4 bases, with 9 bases between the two germline ends. Germline CDR1 SGHKS, CDR2 YYEKEE (reference sequence). CDR3 protein: CASSLMGGNQPQHF. The CDR3, as DNA: TGTGCCAGCAGCTTGATGGGGGGGAATCAGCCCCAGCATTTT.

The V gene is TRBV15, the J gene TRBJ1-1; possibly TRBD1 for D (5 bases). The CDR3 extends over 17 amino acids. V shed 2 bases and J shed 1 base, with 17 bases lying between them. The germline gives CDR1 LNHNV, CDR2 YYDKDF (reference sequence). The CDR3 is CATSRSYYGTQNTEAFF. The CDR3 bases are TGTGCCACCAGCAGAAGTTACTACGGGACCCAGAACACTGAAGCTTTCTTT.

The chain is built from TRBV7-9 and TRBJ2-1; 12 nucleotides match TRBD2. The CDR3 runs 16 residues. From germline, CDR1 is SEHNR and CDR2 FQNEAQ (reference sequence). The V gene end was trimmed by 4 bases and the J gene end by 7 bases; junction bases not matched to a gene: 8. Here the CDR3 DNA reads TGTGCCAGCAGCTCCCCACTAGCGGGGGGTGGGAATGAGCAGTTCTTC. The encoded protein is CASSSPLAGGGNEQFF.

The V and J genes are TRBV5-1 and TRBJ2-5, with 7 bases aligning to TRBD1. This CDR3 is built from 14 residues. V was pared by 4 bases and J by 3 bases, with 6 bases of the junction left unmatched. Per germline, CDR1 SGHRS and CDR2 YFSETQ. CDR3 protein: CASSHGQAEETQYF. The CDR3, as DNA: TGCGCCAGCAGCCACGGACAGGCCGAAGAGACCCAGTACTTC. Looking up the rest from reference TRBV5-1 and TRBJ2-5 gives the full variable domain: KAGVTQTPRYLIKTRGQQVTLSCSPISGHRSVSWYQQTPGQGLQFLFEYFSETQRNKGNFPGRFSGRQFSNSRSEMNVSTLELGDSALYLCASSHGQAEETQYFGPGTRLLVL.

The chain combines TRBV5-1 with TRBJ1-1, with 12 bases aligning to TRBD1. Germline trimming cut 0 bases from V and 5 bases from J; bases unmatched to any gene: 2. Germline V gene data show CDR1 as SGHRS and CDR2 as YFSETQ. The CDR3 has 15 amino acids. CDR3 nucleotides: TGCGCCAGCAGCTTGGGGGACAGGGGGCTTACTGAAGCTTTCTTT. Protein: CASSLGDRGLTEAFF.

CDR3 sequence reads: CASSSGPLQETQYF. CDR3 sequence (DNA): TGTGCCAGCAGCTCGGGACCCCTCCAAGAGACCCAGTACTTC. This chain connects TRBV7-2 to TRBJ2-5, with D possibly being TRBD1 or TRBD2 (5 bases each). The germline V gene has CDR1 SGHTA and CDR2 FQGNSA. Trimming took 4 bases from V and 1 from J, leaving 10 bases between them. The CDR3 spans 14 residues.

The gene calls are TRBV15 and TRBJ2-2; D is perhaps TRBD1 (5 bases). CDR3 size: 15 residues. Germline V gene lookup returns CDR1 LNHNV and CDR2 YYDKDF (reference sequence). V shed 2 bases and J shed 2 bases, with 9 bases lying between them. CDR3 nucleotides: TGTGCCACCAGCAGAAAAGGACAAAACACCGGGGAGCTGTTTTTT. It is translated as CATSRKGQNTGELFF. Filled out from reference TRBV15 and TRBJ2-2, the complete variable domain reads DAMVIQNPRYQVTQFGKPVTLSCSQTLNHNVMYWYQQKSSQAPKLLFHYYDKDFNNEADTPDNFQSRRPNTSFCFLDIRSPGLGDTAMYLCATSRKGQNTGELFFGEGSRLTVL.

The genes are TRBV12-3 or TRBV12-4 and TRBJ2-7; tentatively, D is TRBD2 (7 bases). V shed 1 base and J shed 7 bases, with 14 bases lying between them. The CDR3 consists of 14 residues. The CDR3 reads CASSLGGGAGEQYF. For the CDR3, the DNA is TGTGCCAGCAGTTTAGGCGGGGGCGCGGGGGAGCAGTACTTC.

This clonotype was recorded many times. J is TRBJ2-7 and V is TRBV12-3 or TRBV12-4, with D hard to call. CDR3 length: 13 residues. Trimming stripped 4 bases from V and 1 base from J, with 8 bases between. The CDR3 DNA reads TGTGCCAGCAGTTCGGGTGTTTCCTACGAGCAGTACGTC. Its protein product is CASSSGVSYEQYV.

The V and J genes are TRBV20-1 and TRBJ1-2; 8 bases agree with TRBD1. Germline assignment: CDR1 DFQATT and CDR2 SNEGSKA (reference sequence). With 1 base clipped from V and 4 bases from J, the junction kept 8 bases outside the gene matches. The CDR3 consists of 15 residues. CDR3 region: CSARVRTGSSYGYTF. The CDR3 region has the DNA TGCAGTGCTAGAGTTCGGACAGGGAGTAGCTATGGCTACACCTTC.

V gene TRBV5-1 combines with J gene TRBJ2-7, with D possibly matching TRBD1 (6 bases). The CDR3 contains 15 residues. Trimming removed 4 bases at V and 0 bases at J, with 14 bases between. The germline gives CDR1 SGHRS, CDR2 YFSETQ. The CDR3 loop reads CASSTSTGSSYEQYF. The CDR3 bases are TGCGCCAGCAGCACCTCGACAGGTTCCTCCTACGAGCAGTACTTC.